This T cell receptor (beta chain) was identified during a study of OX40 agonist ivuxolimab in advanced cancers. Study summary: Patients' therapy was ivuxolimab, an antibody that acts as an agonist of OX40 (CD134). Study results and limitations: Expanded clones tended on average to be more numerous among CD8+ T cells than CD4+.

In the case of this clone: Its antigen is unidentified. This sample also contains other DNA sequences that code for the same CDR3.

The data were produced by immunoSEQ multiplex PCR, yet TCRdb's version contains in-frame clones alone and is incomplete. The sample contains tens of thousands of clones, about 86% of which appear only once. Trimming removed 2 bases from V and 7 bases from J, with 21 bases in between. The CDR3 extends over 16 amino acids. In germline, CDR1 is SGHRS, CDR2 YFSETQ. The chain uses TRBV5-1 and TRBJ1-2; the D is unclear. The sequence came from an adult with an advanced solid tumor such as melanoma, head and neck, liver or kidney cancer. Specimen: CD4+ or CD8+ T cells sorted from blood, collected in a trial of the OX40 agonist ivuxolimab. The CDR3 region is CASSLGLVRGGFGYTF. The CDR3 region has the DNA TGCGCCAGCAGCTTAGGGCTGGTGCGGGGAGGGTTTGGCTACACCTTC.